These 4 T cell receptor beta chains were all obtained from the same sample, sequenced in a study of blood T cell repertoires in COVID-19. Sequencing used immunoSEQ multiplex PCR; TCRdb keeps in-frame clones, though not all of them. This table has about 400,000 clones, around 87% appearing once. Sequences were obtained from PBMCs or T cells enriched from blood (not recorded which). These receptors originate from a middle-aged man in a cohort exposed to, infected with or recovered from COVID-19 (not recorded which).

J is TRBJ2-7 and V is TRBV6-5; no clear D gene. The germline V gene encodes CDR1 MNHEY and CDR2 SVGAGI. This CDR3 comprises 10 residues. V gave up 6 bases and J gave up 5 bases, with 5 bases separating them. Here the CDR3 reads CASSLDEQYF. CDR3 nucleotides: TGTGCCAGCAGCCTAGACGAGCAGTACTTC.

This rearrangement joins TRBV25-1 to TRBJ1-1; TRBD1 is a possible D gene (5 bases). The germline CDR1 and CDR2 sequences are MGHDK and SYGVNS. V lost 4 bases and J lost 1, with 13 bases in between. The CDR3 consists of 15 residues. CDR3 coding DNA: TGTGCCAGCAGTGCAGCAGGGATGGGGAACACTGAAGCTTTCTTT. Protein: CASSAAGMGNTEAFF.

The CDR3 is CASRRRANEKLFF. As DNA, the CDR3 is TGTGCCAGCAGAAGACGGGCTAATGAAAAACTGTTTTTT. The chain carries TRBV6-5 and TRBJ1-4; D ambiguous. The V end lost 6 bases, the J end lost 3 bases, and 8 bases lay between the germline ends. CDR3 size: 13 residues. Germline V lookup: CDR1 MNHEY, CDR2 SVGAGI.

The chain joins TRBV11-2 to TRBJ1-1; 7 bases match TRBD1. Unmatched junction bases numbered 8, after V lost 5 bases and J lost 2 bases. There are 15 residues in the CDR3. CDR1 and CDR2 from the germline V gene are SGHAT and FQNNGV. The DNA of the CDR3 is TGTGCCAGCAGCACCCGACAGGGCCTTAACACTGAAGCTTTCTTT. Translated, it gives CASSTRQGLNTEAFF.